This T cell receptor beta chain was captured in a study of T cell responses to AZD1222 COVID-19 vaccine. Study-wide results and caveats: Females made up more of the donors, who were largely white British, and clonal diversity may have come out too low. Among AZD1222 vaccinees, only six were seropositive at baseline. It was only after the peak T cell response that any repertoires were sampled.

Profiling relied on immunoSEQ multiplex PCR, and the TCRdb table lists in-frame clones only, not all of them. In the table there are 52,000 or so clones, more than 80% of which are singletons. As concerns this clone: Its target is unknown.

V was trimmed by 9 bases and J by 4 bases, leaving 12 bases between them. CDR1 and CDR2 from the germline V gene are MNHEY and SVGAGI. The CDR3 consists of 13 residues. The origin of this receptor is an adult in good health. The chain carries TRBV6-5 and TRBJ2-2; D ambiguous. The source material was peripheral blood, sampled on day 0 of MenACWY control vaccination. The CDR3 protein is CASAQVGTGELFF. As DNA, the CDR3 is TGTGCCAGTGCCCAGGTCGGCACCGGGGAGCTGTTTTTT.